These T cell receptor beta chains were read from a single sample in a study of OX40 agonist ivuxolimab in advanced cancers. Profiling relied on immunoSEQ multiplex PCR, and the TCRdb table lists in-frame clones only, not all of them. The sample lists 8,500 to 9,000 clones; 65% to 80% were seen once. Specimen: CD4+ or CD8+ T cells sorted from blood, collected in a trial of the OX40 agonist ivuxolimab. The source is an adult with an advanced solid tumor such as melanoma, head and neck, liver or kidney cancer. Each CDR3 is given with its conserved first and last residue. The D gene is left open where the match is weak. Rows give clone size only sometimes, using once, few, many, or a class for an expanded clone.

abundance,v_gene,d_gene,j_gene,CDR3nt,CDR3aa
once,TRBV7-1,.,TRBJ2-1,TGTGCCAGTCGCGCTGGGAGCTCCTACAATGAGCAGTTCTTC,CASRAGSSYNEQFF
.,TRBV7-3,.,TRBJ2-2,TGTGCCAGCAGCAGCAGGGGAGGGGAGCTGTTTTTT,CASSSRGGELFF
few,TRBV11-2,.,TRBJ2-7,TGTGCCAGCAGCCTTAGTGGGGGGACCTACGAGCAGTACTTC,CASSLSGGTYEQYF
.,TRBV4-1,TRBD1,TRBJ2-7,TGCGCCAGCAGCCAAGAACCCGGGACAGCCTACGAGCAGTACTTC,CASSQEPGTAYEQYF
once,TRBV27,TRBD2,TRBJ2-2,TGTGCCAGCAGTTTATTGTTAGCGGGATCCGGGGAGCTGTTTTTT,CASSLLLAGSGELFF
.,TRBV15,.,TRBJ2-3,TGTGCCACCAGCAGAGATGTTGGGCTAGCGTCCGATACGCAGTATTTT,CATSRDVGLASDTQYF
.,TRBV9,.,TRBJ2-1,TGTGCCAGCAGCGTAGCTGGGCAAGGGTCCTACAATGAGCAGTTCTTC,CASSVAGQGSYNEQFF
.,TRBV7-3,.,TRBJ2-4,TGTGCCAGCACCCTGTCGGCAGAAATAGCCAAAAACATTCAGTACTTC,CASTLSAEIAKNIQYF
.,TRBV7-3,TRBD2,TRBJ2-1,TGTGCCAGCAGCTTATCCGCGGGAGGGGTTTCCTACAATGAGCAGTTCTTC,CASSLSAGGVSYNEQFF
.,TRBV19,.,TRBJ2-2,TGTGCCAGTAGTTCGGGACCGAACACCGGGGAGCTGTTTTTT,CASSSGPNTGELFF
.,TRBV23-1,.,TRBJ2-3,TGCGCCAGCAGACCCTTCCGCGGGGATACGCAGTATTTT,CASRPFRGDTQYF
.,TRBV10-2,TRBD2,TRBJ2-7,TGCGCCAGCAATACCGGGACTAGCGGGAGTTACGAGCAGTACTTC,CASNTGTSGSYEQYF
many,TRBV29-1,.,TRBJ1-4,TGCAGCGTTGGGTATAATGAAAAACTGTTTTTT,CSVGYNEKLFF
.,TRBV7-7,TRBD1,TRBJ1-6,TGTGCTAGCAGCTACTCCGGGACAGCGAAGGGTTCACCCCTCCACTTT,CASSYSGTAKGSPLHF
.,TRBV30,.,TRBJ1-3,TGTGCCTGGAGTGCCGGAAACACCATATATTTT,CAWSAGNTIYF
.,TRBV6-1,TRBD1,TRBJ1-2,TGTGCCAGCAGTGATCCAGGACAGGGCGACTATGGCTACACCTTC,CASSDPGQGDYGYTF
.,TRBV28,TRBD1,TRBJ1-4,TGTGCCAGCAGTTCCTTAACGCAGGGGGCGCGTGAAAAACTGTTTTTT,CASSSLTQGAREKLFF
.,TRBV28,.,TRBJ1-1,TGTGCCAGCAGTTTTGGAGGGGGGCCCAACACTGAAGCTTTCTTT,CASSFGGGPNTEAFF
.,TRBV27,TRBD2,TRBJ2-3,TGTGCCAGCAGTTTATCACTAGCGGGAGGGCCCGTTACGCAGTATTTT,CASSLSLAGGPVTQYF
medium-sized,TRBV5-4,.,TRBJ2-7,TGTGCCAGCAGCTTGGACCAGAACTACGAGCAGTACTTC,CASSLDQNYEQYF
.,TRBV6-5,.,TRBJ2-2,.,CASSVTGPSPGSCFF